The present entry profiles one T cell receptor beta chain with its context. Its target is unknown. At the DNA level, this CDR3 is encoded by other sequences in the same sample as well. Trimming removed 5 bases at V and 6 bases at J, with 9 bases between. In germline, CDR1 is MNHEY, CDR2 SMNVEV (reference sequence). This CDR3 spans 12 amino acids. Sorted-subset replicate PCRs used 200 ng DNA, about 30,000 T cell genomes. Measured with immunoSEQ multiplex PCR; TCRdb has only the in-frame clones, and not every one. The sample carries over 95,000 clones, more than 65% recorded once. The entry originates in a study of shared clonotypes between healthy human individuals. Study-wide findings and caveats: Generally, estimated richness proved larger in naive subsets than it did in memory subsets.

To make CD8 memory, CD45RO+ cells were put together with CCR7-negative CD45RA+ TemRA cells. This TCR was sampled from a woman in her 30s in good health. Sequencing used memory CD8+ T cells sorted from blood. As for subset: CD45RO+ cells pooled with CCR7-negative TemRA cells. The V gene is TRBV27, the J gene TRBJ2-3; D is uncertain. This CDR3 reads CASSLLGDTQYF. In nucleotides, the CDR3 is TGTGCCAGCAGTCTCTTAGGTGATACGCAGTATTTT.